This is a list of T cell receptor beta chains from one sample in a study of blood T cell repertoires in COVID-19. Assay used: immunoSEQ multiplex PCR; TCRdb lists only in-frame clones, some missing. The sample comprises about 50,000 clones, 91% of which are singletons, and about 6% rests with the top ten. Sequenced sample: peripheral blood. The receptors were gathered from a man over 45 with active COVID-19. Both conserved end residues are part of each CDR3. Each record gives: J gene, V gene, D gene, CDR3 protein, CDR3 DNA. D genes are given only for firm matches.

j_call: TRBJ2-3
v_call: TRBV19
d_call: TRBD1
cdr3_aa: CASSMRQGRGTDTQYF
cdr3_nt: TGTGCCAGTAGTATGAGACAGGGTAGAGGCACAGATACGCAGTATTTT

j_call: TRBJ2-2
v_call: TRBV5-4
d_call: TRBD1
cdr3_aa: CASSSPGQGFTGELFF
cdr3_nt: TGTGCCAGCAGCTCTCCGGGACAGGGGTTCACCGGGGAGCTGTTTTTT

j_call: TRBJ1-4
v_call: TRBV14
d_call: NA
cdr3_aa: CASSHYAGWTNEKLFF
cdr3_nt: TGTGCCAGCAGCCATTATGCCGGTTGGACTAATGAAAAACTGTTTTTT

j_call: TRBJ2-2
v_call: TRBV6-5
d_call: TRBD2
cdr3_aa: CASRALAGVTGELFF
cdr3_nt: TGTGCCAGCAGGGCACTAGCGGGAGTGACCGGGGAGCTGTTTTTT

j_call: TRBJ1-5
v_call: TRBV19
d_call: TRBD1
cdr3_aa: CASTEDRGPNQPQHF
cdr3_nt: TGTGCCAGTACAGAGGACAGGGGTCCGAATCAGCCCCAGCATTTT

j_call: TRBJ2-5
v_call: TRBV7-9
d_call: NA
cdr3_aa: CASSLGQLETQYF
cdr3_nt: TGTGCCAGCAGCTTAGGACAGTTGGAGACCCAGTACTTC

j_call: TRBJ1-1
v_call: TRBV28
d_call: NA
cdr3_aa: CASTWGGMRNTEAFF
cdr3_nt: TGTGCCAGCACCTGGGGAGGGATGAGGAACACTGAAGCTTTCTTT

j_call: TRBJ2-1
v_call: TRBV11-2
d_call: TRBD1
cdr3_aa: CASSTPTGVIDNEQFF
cdr3_nt: TGTGCCAGCAGCACCCCGACAGGGGTCATCGACAATGAGCAGTTCTTC

j_call: TRBJ1-6
v_call: TRBV27
d_call: NA
cdr3_aa: CASRPAGTPNSPLHF
cdr3_nt: TGTGCCAGCAGGCCGGCCGGGACACCAAATTCACCCCTCCACTTT

j_call: TRBJ2-1
v_call: TRBV4-1
d_call: TRBD2
cdr3_aa: CASSQGAGGYNEQFF
cdr3_nt: TGCGCCAGCAGCCAAGGAGCGGGAGGGTACAATGAGCAGTTCTTC

j_call: TRBJ2-7
v_call: TRBV5-5
d_call: TRBD2
cdr3_aa: CASSPTPSSGLPYEQYF
cdr3_nt: TGTGCCAGCAGCCCGACCCCCTCTAGCGGGCTGCCCTACGAGCAGTACTTC

j_call: TRBJ1-4
v_call: TRBV7-9
d_call: NA
cdr3_aa: CASSSGSTGKLFF
cdr3_nt: TGTGCCAGCAGCTCCGGGTCTACAGGAAAACTGTTTTTT

j_call: TRBJ2-2
v_call: TRBV6-6
d_call: TRBD1
cdr3_aa: CASSPGQGGNTGELFF
cdr3_nt: TGTGCCAGCAGCCCCGGACAGGGGGGGAACACCGGGGAGCTGTTTTTT

j_call: TRBJ2-7
v_call: TRBV5-1
d_call: TRBD2
cdr3_aa: CASSLGLASGRSSHEQYF
cdr3_nt: TGCGCCAGCAGCTTGGGTCTGGCTAGCGGGAGGTCATCCCACGAGCAGTACTTC